Below, one T cell receptor beta chain is given with its context. Its binding antigen is unknown. No per-base quality is available; no much larger clone lies one base away. RNA was extracted with the RNeasy kit and roughly 0.45 to 1 ug was reverse transcribed using random hexamers. TCR beta CDR3 regions were amplified with the immunoSEQ multiplex PCR assay covering 54 Vbeta and 13 Jbeta segments. Bias from PCR amplification was corrected by using a synthetic template baseline for primer optimization and for computational correction. The paper's data handling went like this. Reads were annotated to V, D and J genes per IMGT and analyzed with immunoSEQ Analyzer, keeping only productive sequences. To calculate clonality, Shannon entropy was normalized by log2 of the number of productive unique sequences and then subtracted from one. For each patient and control, public and private clones were evaluated among the 100 most prevalent clones. A clone was defined as Susac-specific if it was absent from the healthy and MS cohorts, from some 1,100 published viral clones and from other ImmuneACCESS disease sequences. The raw public reads went through TCRdb reprocessing: fastp at Q25, MiXCR clone calling, in-frame beta chains kept. Each CDR3 protein appears once, grouped with its most common genes and DNA. V and J calls and clone size were set by TCRdb, not the authors. Counted in this sample were roughly 140,000 distinct CDR3 sequences; approximately 95% of them appeared once. 0.15% to 0.2% of the sample is held by the ten biggest clonotypes.

The CDR3 spans 12 residues, from the cysteine through the phenylalanine. Only the CDR3 region is kept as DNA, spanning 36 bases read in frame from base 1. The germline V gene (reference sequence) yields DFQATT for CDR1 and SNEGSKA for CDR2. V drops 0 bases and J drops 4 bases, leaving 6 bases in between. This entry is derived from a study of CD8 T cells in Susac syndrome (dated 2019 in TCRdb). Background for the entire study: Among the sequenced Susac syndrome patients, roughly six had clinically active disease and 8 or 9 were in clinical remission. At the time of blood withdrawal, Susac syndrome patients were either therapy-naive, taking corticosteroids (with some also receiving IVIg), or on IVIg alone. The study used repertoire sequencing to test whether antigen drove CD8+ T cell activation and differentiation in Susac syndrome.

The investigation overall reported the following: No clonal expansion was detected in the CD4+ T cell repertoire of Susac syndrome patients. The number of individuals in the TCR sequencing and HLA analysis was recognized as being relatively small.

Peripheral blood CD8+ and CD4+ T cells from healthy donors, Susac syndrome patients and multiple sclerosis patients were profiled using high-throughput TCR beta sequencing. The Susac syndrome patients fulfilled recently defined diagnostic criteria for definite or probable disease. Bulk CD8+ and CD4+ T cells were purified by magnetic negative isolation, while CD8+ TEMRA cells were enriched using FACS. Blood was drawn into EDTA tubes, processed within 24 hours, and PBMCs were isolated by density gradient centrifugation. PBMCs destined for TCR sequencing were cryopreserved in liquid nitrogen and later thawed in a 37 °C water bath. A purity of at least 90% was achieved for sorted or isolated CD4+, CD8+ and CD8+ TEMRA cells.

The chain joins TRBV20-1 to TRBJ1-2; possibly the D gene is TRBD1, per 6 matching bases. The clonotype comes from a human donor with Susac syndrome. Input material: CD4+ T cells from PBMCs. This receptor carries the CDR3 CSAREGGYGYTF. The DNA sequence is as follows: TGCAGTGCTAGAGAAGGGGGCTATGGCTACACCTTC.